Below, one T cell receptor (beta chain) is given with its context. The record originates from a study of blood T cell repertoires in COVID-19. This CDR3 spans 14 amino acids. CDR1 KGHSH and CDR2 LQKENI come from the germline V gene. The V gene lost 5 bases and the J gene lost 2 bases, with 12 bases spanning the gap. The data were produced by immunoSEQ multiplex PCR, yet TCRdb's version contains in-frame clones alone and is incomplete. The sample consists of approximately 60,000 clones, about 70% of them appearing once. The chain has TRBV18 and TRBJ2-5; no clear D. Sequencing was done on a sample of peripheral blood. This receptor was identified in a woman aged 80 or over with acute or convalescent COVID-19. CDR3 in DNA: TGTGCCAGCTCAGCTTACACAGTTCAAGAGACCCAGTACTTC. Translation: CASSAYTVQETQYF.